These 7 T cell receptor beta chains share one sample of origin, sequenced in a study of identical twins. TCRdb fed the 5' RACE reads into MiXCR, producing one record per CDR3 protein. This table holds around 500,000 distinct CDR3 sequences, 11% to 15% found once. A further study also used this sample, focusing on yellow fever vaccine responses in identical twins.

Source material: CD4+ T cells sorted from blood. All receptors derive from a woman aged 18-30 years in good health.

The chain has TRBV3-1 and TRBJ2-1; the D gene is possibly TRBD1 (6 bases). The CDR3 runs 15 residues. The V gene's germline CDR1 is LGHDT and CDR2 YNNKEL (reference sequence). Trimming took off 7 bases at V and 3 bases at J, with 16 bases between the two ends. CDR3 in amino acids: CASIRRGELYNEQFF. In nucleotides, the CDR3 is TGTGCCAGCATCCGCAGGGGTGAACTCTACAATGAGCAGTTCTTC.

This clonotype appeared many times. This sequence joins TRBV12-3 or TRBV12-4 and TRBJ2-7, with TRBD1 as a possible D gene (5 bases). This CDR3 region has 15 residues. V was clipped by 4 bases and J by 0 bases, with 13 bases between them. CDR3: CASSSSKGASYEQYF. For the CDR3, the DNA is TGTGCCAGCAGTTCTTCTAAAGGGGCCTCCTACGAGCAGTACTTC.

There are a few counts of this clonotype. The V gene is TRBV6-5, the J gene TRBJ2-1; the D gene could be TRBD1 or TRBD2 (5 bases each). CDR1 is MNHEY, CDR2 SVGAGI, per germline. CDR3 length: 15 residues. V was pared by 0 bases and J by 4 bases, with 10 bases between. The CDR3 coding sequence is TGTGCCAGCAGTTACTCGTGGGGGATTTACAATGAGCAGTTCTTC. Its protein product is CASSYSWGIYNEQFF.

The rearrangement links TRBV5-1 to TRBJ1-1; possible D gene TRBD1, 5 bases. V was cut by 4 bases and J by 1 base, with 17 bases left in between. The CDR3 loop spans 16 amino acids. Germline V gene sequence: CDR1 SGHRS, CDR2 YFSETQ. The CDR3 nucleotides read TGCGCCAGCAGCGAGGACATCGGGCTGGCGAACACTGAAGCTTTCTTT. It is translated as CASSEDIGLANTEAFF.

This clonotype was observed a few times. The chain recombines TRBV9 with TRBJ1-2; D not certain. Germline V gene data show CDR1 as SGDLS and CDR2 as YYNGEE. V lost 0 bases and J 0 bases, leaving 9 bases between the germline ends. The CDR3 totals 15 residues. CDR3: CASSVGFGTNYGYTF. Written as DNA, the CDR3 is TGTGCCAGCAGCGTAGGATTCGGGACTAACTATGGCTACACCTTC. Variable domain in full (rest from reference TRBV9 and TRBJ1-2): DSGVTQTPKHLITATGQRVTLRCSPRSGDLSVYWYQQSLDQGLQFLIQYYNGEERAKGNILERFSAQQFPDLHSELNLSSLELGDSALYFCASSVGFGTNYGYTFGSGTRLTVV.

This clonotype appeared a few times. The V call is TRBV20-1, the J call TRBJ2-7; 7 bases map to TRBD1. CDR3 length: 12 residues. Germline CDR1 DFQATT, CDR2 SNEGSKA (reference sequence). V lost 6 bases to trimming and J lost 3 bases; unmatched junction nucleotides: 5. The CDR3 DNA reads TGCAGTGCCAATGACAGGGTCTACGAGCAGTACTTC. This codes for CSANDRVYEQYF.

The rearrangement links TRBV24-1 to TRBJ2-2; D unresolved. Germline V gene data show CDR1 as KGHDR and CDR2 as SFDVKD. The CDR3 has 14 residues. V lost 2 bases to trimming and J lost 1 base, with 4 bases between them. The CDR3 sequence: CATSDSQNTGELFF. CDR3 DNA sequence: TGTGCCACCAGTGATTCCCAGAACACCGGGGAGCTGTTTTTT.